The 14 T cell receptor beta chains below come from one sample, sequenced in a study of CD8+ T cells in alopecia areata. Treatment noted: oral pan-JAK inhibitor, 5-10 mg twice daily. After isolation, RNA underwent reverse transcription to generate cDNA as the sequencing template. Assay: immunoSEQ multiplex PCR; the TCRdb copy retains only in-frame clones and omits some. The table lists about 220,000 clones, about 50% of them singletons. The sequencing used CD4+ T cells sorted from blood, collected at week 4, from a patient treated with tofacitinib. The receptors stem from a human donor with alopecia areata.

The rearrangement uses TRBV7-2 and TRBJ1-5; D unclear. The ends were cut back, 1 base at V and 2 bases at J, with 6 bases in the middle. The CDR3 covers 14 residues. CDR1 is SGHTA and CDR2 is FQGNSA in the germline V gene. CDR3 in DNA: TGTGCCAGCAGCTTAGTCTGGGGCAATCAGCCCCAGCATTTT. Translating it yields CASSLVWGNQPQHF.

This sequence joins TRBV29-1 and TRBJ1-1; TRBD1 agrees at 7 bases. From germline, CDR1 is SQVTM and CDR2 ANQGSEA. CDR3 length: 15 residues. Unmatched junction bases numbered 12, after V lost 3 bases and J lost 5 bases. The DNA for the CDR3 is TGCAGCGTTGATCCTTCGAAGGGGGCGTTGACTGAAGCTTTCTTT. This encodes CSVDPSKGALTEAFF.

CDR3 region: CASRGTGVHGYTF. The CDR3, as DNA: TGCGCCAGCAGAGGGACAGGGGTGCATGGCTACACCTTC. V gene TRBV5-1 combines with J gene TRBJ1-2; 10 positions match TRBD1. CDR1 is SGHRS, CDR2 YFSETQ, per germline. The ends lost 5 bases at V and 6 bases at J; junction bases unmatched: 4. The CDR3 is 13 residues long. The complete variable domain, with remaining parts taken from reference TRBV5-1 and TRBJ1-2, reads KAGVTQTPRYLIKTRGQQVTLSCSPISGHRSVSWYQQTPGQGLQFLFEYFSETQRNKGNFPGRFSGRQFSNSRSEMNVSTLELGDSALYLCASRGTGVHGYTFGSGTRLTVV.

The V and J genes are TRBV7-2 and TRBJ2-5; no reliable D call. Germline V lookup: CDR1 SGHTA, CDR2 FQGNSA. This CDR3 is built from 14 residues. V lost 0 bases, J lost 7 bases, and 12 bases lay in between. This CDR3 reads CASSLALTTATQYF. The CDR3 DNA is TGTGCCAGCAGCTTAGCGTTGACCACCGCGACCCAGTACTTC.

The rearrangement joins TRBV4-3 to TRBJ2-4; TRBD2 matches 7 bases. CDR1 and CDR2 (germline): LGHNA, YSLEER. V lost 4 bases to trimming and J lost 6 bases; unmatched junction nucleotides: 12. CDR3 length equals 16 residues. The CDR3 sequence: CASSLETRGVGNIQYF. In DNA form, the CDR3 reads TGCGCCAGCAGCCTCGAGACACGGGGGGTTGGAAACATTCAGTACTTC.

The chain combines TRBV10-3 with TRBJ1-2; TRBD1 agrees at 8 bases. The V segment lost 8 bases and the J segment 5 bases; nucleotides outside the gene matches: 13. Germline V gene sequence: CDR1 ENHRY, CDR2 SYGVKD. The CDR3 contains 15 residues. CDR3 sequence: CAIYDRGALQYGYTF. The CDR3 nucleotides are TGTGCCATCTATGACAGGGGTGCGCTTCAGTATGGCTACACCTTC.

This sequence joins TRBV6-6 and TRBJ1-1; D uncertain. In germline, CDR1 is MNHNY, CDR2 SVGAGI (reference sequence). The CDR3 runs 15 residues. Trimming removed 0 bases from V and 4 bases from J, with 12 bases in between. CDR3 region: CASSYSARWATEAFF. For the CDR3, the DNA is TGTGCCAGCAGTTACTCAGCCAGATGGGCCACTGAAGCTTTCTTT.

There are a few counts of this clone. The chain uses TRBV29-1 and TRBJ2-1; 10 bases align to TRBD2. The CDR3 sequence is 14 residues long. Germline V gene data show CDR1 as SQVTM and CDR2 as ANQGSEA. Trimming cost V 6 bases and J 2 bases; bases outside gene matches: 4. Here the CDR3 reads CSVTTSGAYNEQFF. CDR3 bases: TGCAGCGTGACAACTAGCGGGGCCTACAATGAGCAGTTCTTC.

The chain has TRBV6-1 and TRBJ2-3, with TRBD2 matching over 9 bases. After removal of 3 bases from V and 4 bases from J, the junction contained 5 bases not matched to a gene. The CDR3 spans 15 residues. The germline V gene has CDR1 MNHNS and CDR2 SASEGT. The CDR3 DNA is TGTGCCAGCAGTGACGGCGGGGGGGCCGCAGATACGCAGTATTTT. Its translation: CASSDGGGAADTQYF.

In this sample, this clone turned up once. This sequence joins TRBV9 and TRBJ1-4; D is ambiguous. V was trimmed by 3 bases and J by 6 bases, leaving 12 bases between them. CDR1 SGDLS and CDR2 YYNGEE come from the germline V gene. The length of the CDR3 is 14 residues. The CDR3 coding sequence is TGTGCCAGCAGCGGTGAATCGGGTGATGAAAAACTGTTTTTT. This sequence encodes CASSGESGDEKLFF.

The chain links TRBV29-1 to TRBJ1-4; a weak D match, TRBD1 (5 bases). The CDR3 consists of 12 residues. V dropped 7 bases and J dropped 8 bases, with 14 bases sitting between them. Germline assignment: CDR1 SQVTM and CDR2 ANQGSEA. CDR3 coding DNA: TGCAGCGGAGGTCAGGGTGGGGAAAAACTGTTTTTT. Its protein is CSGGQGGEKLFF.

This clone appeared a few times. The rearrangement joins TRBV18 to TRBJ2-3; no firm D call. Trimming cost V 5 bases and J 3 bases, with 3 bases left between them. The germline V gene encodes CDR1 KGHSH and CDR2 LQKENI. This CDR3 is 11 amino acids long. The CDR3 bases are TGTGCCAGCTCAGATACAGATACGCAGTATTTT. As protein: CASSDTDTQYF. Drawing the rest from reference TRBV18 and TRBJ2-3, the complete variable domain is NAGVMQNPRHLVRRRGQEARLRCSPMKGHSHVYWYRQLPEEGLKFMVYLQKENIIDESGMPKERFSAEFPKEGPSILRIQQVVRGDSAAYFCASSDTDTQYFGPGTRLTVL.

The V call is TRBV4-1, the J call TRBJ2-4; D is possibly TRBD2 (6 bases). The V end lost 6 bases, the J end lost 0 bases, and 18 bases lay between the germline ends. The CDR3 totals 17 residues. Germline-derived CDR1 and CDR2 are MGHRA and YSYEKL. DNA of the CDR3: TGCGCCAGCAGTTTTAGCGGCCTAAAACCAGCCAAAAACATTCAGTACTTC. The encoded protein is CASSFSGLKPAKNIQYF.

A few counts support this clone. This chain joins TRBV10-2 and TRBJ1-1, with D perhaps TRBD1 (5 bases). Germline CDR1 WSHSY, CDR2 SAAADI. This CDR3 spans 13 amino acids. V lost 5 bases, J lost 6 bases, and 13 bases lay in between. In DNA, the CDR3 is TGCGCCAGCAGTTTGAAGAGAGGGGCTGAAGCTTTCTTT. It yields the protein CASSLKRGAEAFF.